Presented here are 27 T cell receptor beta chains from one specimen sequenced in a study of T cell clonotyping in hematopoietic cell transplantation. Time point in this sample: recipient sample about 28 days before transplant, after cytoreduction. The protocol was immunoSEQ multiplex PCR, while the TCRdb copy is restricted to in-frame clones and leaves out a portion. The data hold approximately 26,000 clones, with roughly 84% observed a single time. Source: peripheral blood mononuclear cells, taken before stem cell transplant. These receptors all stem from a woman between 55 and 75 years old with acute myeloid leukemia. Some clones in this sample may be carry-over from other donors' samples.

The chain has TRBV6-4 and TRBJ2-1; 9 nucleotides match TRBD2. The V gene end was trimmed by 6 bases and the J gene end by 4 bases; junction bases not matched to a gene: 22. The CDR3 has 20 residues. CDR1 is MRHNA, CDR2 SNTAGT, per germline. The CDR3 sequence is CASSRGGGGAGGAVYNEQFF. CDR3 bases: TGTGCCAGCAGCCGAGGAGGGGGCGGAGCGGGGGGCGCCGTTTACAATGAGCAGTTCTTC.

V is TRBV11-2 and J is TRBJ2-7; 8 bases align to TRBD2. The CDR3 extends over 17 amino acids. Per the germline V gene, CDR1 is SGHAT and CDR2 is FQNNGV. J gave up 1 base and V 0 bases, and 8 bases lay outside the gene matches. CDR3 sequence reads: CASSLDQGSGISYEQYF. CDR3 DNA: TGTGCCAGCAGCTTAGATCAGGGTAGCGGGATTTCCTACGAGCAGTACTTC.

The rearrangement uses TRBV27 and TRBJ2-1; tentatively, D is TRBD2 (6 bases). Trimming stripped 5 bases from V and 2 bases from J, with 16 bases between. This CDR3 has 16 amino acids. Germline CDR1 MNHEY, CDR2 SMNVEV (reference sequence). Here the CDR3 DNA reads TGTGCCAGCAGTCCCGCGGCAGGGAGGCCCTACAATGAGCAGTTCTTC. This gives the protein CASSPAAGRPYNEQFF.

The chain joins TRBV4-1 to TRBJ2-7; 11 nucleotides match TRBD2. The CDR3 extends over 16 amino acids. V trimming: 0 bases; J trimming: 5 bases; junction bases outside the gene matches: 6. CDR1 is MGHRA, CDR2 YSYEKL, per germline. The DNA of the CDR3 is TGCGCCAGCAGCCAAGATCTAGCGGGGGGAACCGACGAGCAGTACTTC. Its protein is CASSQDLAGGTDEQYF.

The CDR3 DNA reads TGTGCCAGCAGTACGACTAGCGGGATGGGTGAGCAGTACTTC. Amino acid sequence: CASSTTSGMGEQYF. The chain combines TRBV28 with TRBJ2-7, with 11 bases matching TRBD2. The CDR3 is made up of 14 amino acids. V shed 5 bases, J shed 7 bases, and the junction held 7 bases outside the gene matches. Germline CDR1 is MDHEN and CDR2 is SYDVKM.

V gene TRBV9 combines with J gene TRBJ2-3; the match to TRBD2 covers 12 bases. The CDR3 totals 16 residues. V gave up 0 bases and J gave up 5 bases; unmatched junction bases: 4. CDR1 is SGDLS and CDR2 is YYNGEE in the germline V gene. The CDR3 DNA sequence: TGTGCCAGCAGCGTAGCTAGCGGGGGGGCTGGAGATACGCAGTATTTT. Translation gives CASSVASGGAGDTQYF. The complete variable domain, with remaining parts taken from reference TRBV9 and TRBJ2-3, reads DSGVTQTPKHLITATGQRVTLRCSPRSGDLSVYWYQQSLDQGLQFLIQYYNGEERAKGNILERFSAQQFPDLHSELNLSSLELGDSALYFCASSVASGGAGDTQYFGPGTRLTVL.

This sequence joins TRBV28 and TRBJ1-5, with a weak D call TRBD1 (5 bases). CDR3 size: 15 residues. Germline CDR1 is MDHEN and CDR2 is SYDVKM. V lost 7 bases and J 2 bases, leaving 15 bases between the germline ends. Written as DNA, the CDR3 is TGTGCCAGCACCTCGCCAGGGAGCGGCAATCAGCCCCAGCATTTT. Translated: CASTSPGSGNQPQHF.

The rearrangement joins TRBV23-1 to TRBJ2-1; D may be TRBD1 (6 bases). Being an ORF, TRBV23-1 has a function that is uncertain. The length of the CDR3 is 20 residues. V dropped 2 bases and J dropped 4 bases, with 27 bases sitting between them. The CDR3 region is CASSQADRSKTFPSYNEQFF. CDR3 sequence (DNA): TGCGCCAGCAGTCAAGCTGACAGGTCCAAAACTTTTCCGAGTTACAATGAGCAGTTCTTC.

V usage is TRBV19 and J usage is TRBJ1-4; 9 nucleotides agree with TRBD1. Unmatched junction bases numbered 10, after V lost 6 bases and J lost 8 bases. The CDR3 has 15 residues. From germline, CDR1 is LNHDA and CDR2 SQIVND (reference sequence). The CDR3 DNA reads TGTGCCAGTAGGCCGATGAGACAGGGGGGGGAAAAACTGTTTTTT. It encodes CASRPMRQGGEKLFF.

The genes are TRBV4-1 and TRBJ2-2; 8 bases align to TRBD2. The ends lost 1 base at V and 2 bases at J; junction bases unmatched: 3. This CDR3 spans 16 amino acids. CDR1 is MGHRA and CDR2 is YSYEKL in the germline V gene. The CDR3 loop is CASSQVAGPNTGELFF. The CDR3 DNA is TGCGCCAGCAGCCAAGTAGCGGGACCCAACACCGGGGAGCTGTTTTTT.

CDR3 sequence: CASSMLGLRNEQYF. The CDR3 DNA reads as TGTGCCAGTAGTATGCTGGGGTTAAGGAACGAGCAGTACTTC. The J gene is TRBJ2-7, the V gene TRBV19; no clear D. CDR1 and CDR2 from the germline V gene are LNHDA and SQIVND (reference sequence). This CDR3 is 14 amino acids long. Trimming removed 3 bases at V and 5 bases at J, with 14 bases between.

The J gene is TRBJ1-4, the V gene TRBV19; D is undetermined. CDR3 length: 14 amino acids. V was pared by 6 bases and J by 7 bases, with 15 bases between. Germline-derived CDR1 and CDR2 are LNHDA and SQIVND (reference sequence). The CDR3 bases are TGTGCCAGTAGCTCAGCGGCGTGGTTTGAAAAACTGTTTTTT. Protein product: CASSSAAWFEKLFF.

V gene TRBV27 combines with J gene TRBJ1-2; maybe TRBD1 (5 bases). The CDR3 has 13 residues. V lost 1 base and J 8 bases, leaving 11 bases between the germline ends. Per germline, CDR1 MNHEY and CDR2 SMNVEV (reference sequence). The CDR3 DNA reads as TGTGCCAGCAGTTTATACCAGGGTAGGGGCTACACCTTC. Translated, it gives CASSLYQGRGYTF.

This clone was seen a few times. The rearrangement joins TRBV5-4 to TRBJ1-2, with D unresolved. Per germline, CDR1 SGHNT and CDR2 YYREEE (reference sequence). This CDR3 has 14 amino acids. The V end was cut by 0 bases, the J end by 4 bases, with 10 bases between. The CDR3 bases are TGTGCCAGCAGCTTGGCCGTGAACAGCTATGGCTACACCTTC. Translation gives CASSLAVNSYGYTF.

The CDR3 nucleotides are TGTGCCAGCAGCACCCGGTCTAGCGGGCGGGAGACCCAGTACTTC. Translation gives CASSTRSSGRETQYF. The V call is TRBV7-3, the J call TRBJ2-5, with 8 bases lining up with TRBD2. The ends lost 5 bases at V and 5 bases at J; junction bases unmatched: 10. The length of the CDR3 is 15 residues. Looked up from germline, CDR1 is SGHTA and CDR2 is FQGTGA.

V gene TRBV4-1 combines with J gene TRBJ2-5; 7 positions agree with TRBD1. The length of the CDR3 is 18 residues. CDR1 MGHRA and CDR2 YSYEKL come from the germline V gene. Trimming cost V 3 bases and J 4 bases; bases outside gene matches: 17. CDR3 sequence reads: CASSHPSTGARRGETQYF. CDR3 nucleotide sequence: TGCGCCAGCAGCCATCCCTCCACAGGGGCCCGCCGGGGAGAGACCCAGTACTTC.

This sequence joins TRBV19 and TRBJ1-1; D gene unclear. CDR1 and CDR2 (germline): LNHDA, SQIVND (reference sequence). The CDR3 runs to 14 residues. With 2 bases removed from V and 6 bases from J, the gap between germline ends came to 13 bases. The CDR3 here is CASSIRQKAPEAFF. DNA for the CDR3: TGTGCCAGTAGTATACGGCAGAAAGCCCCTGAAGCTTTCTTT.

This clone was recorded once. V gene TRBV4-1 combines with J gene TRBJ2-7; D not certain. The ends were cut back, 1 base at V and 7 bases at J, with 14 bases in the middle. CDR3 length: 14 amino acids. The V gene's germline CDR1 is MGHRA and CDR2 YSYEKL. The chain's CDR3 is CASSQGAPLGEQYF. CDR3 bases: TGCGCCAGCAGCCAAGGGGCCCCACTTGGGGAGCAGTACTTC.

The chain recombines TRBV6-4 with TRBJ2-1; 9 nucleotides match TRBD2. CDR1 MRHNA and CDR2 SNTAGT come from the germline V gene. This CDR3 comprises 15 residues. The ends lost 2 bases at V and 3 bases at J; junction bases unmatched: 2. CDR3 residues: CASSDEAGGYNEQFF. The DNA for the CDR3 is TGTGCCAGCAGTGACGAAGCGGGGGGCTACAATGAGCAGTTCTTC.

The chain has TRBV10-3 and TRBJ2-3; the D gene is possibly TRBD2 (6 bases). The CDR3 runs 14 residues. CDR1 and CDR2 (germline): ENHRY, SYGVKD. The germline V and J ends were trimmed by 6 bases and 1 base, with 11 bases remaining between them. For the CDR3, the DNA is TGTGCCATCAGGACGGCGGGGCGCACAGATACGCAGTATTTT. This sequence encodes CAIRTAGRTDTQYF.

This chain joins TRBV4-3 and TRBJ1-1, with D unclear. CDR1 and CDR2 (germline): LGHNA, YSLEER. The V and J ends lost 0 bases and 11 bases respectively, with 13 bases between them. This CDR3 region has 13 residues. The CDR3 DNA follows: TGCGCCAGCAGCCAAGATCTGTCCCAGGACGCTTTCTTT. This translates into CASSQDLSQDAFF.

The J gene is TRBJ2-1, the V gene TRBV6-4, with 12 bases lining up with TRBD2. CDR1 and CDR2 from the germline V gene are MRHNA and SNTAGT. The V and J ends lost 3 bases and 8 bases, in that order; junction bases with no gene match: 5. The CDR3 spans 15 residues. The CDR3: CASSEASGGADEQFF. DNA for the CDR3: TGTGCCAGCAGTGAGGCTAGCGGGGGGGCAGATGAGCAGTTCTTC.

The chain employs TRBV7-2 and TRBJ2-1; the D gene is possibly TRBD2 (5 bases). Germline CDR1 reads SGHTA; CDR2 reads FQGNSA. V was pared by 0 bases and J by 10 bases, with 13 bases between. CDR3 size: 14 residues. CDR3 sequence reads: CASSLARERPEQFF. The DNA of the CDR3 is TGTGCCAGCAGCTTAGCGAGGGAGCGGCCCGAGCAGTTCTTC.

This chain connects TRBV5-4 to TRBJ2-2; D gene uncertain. Per germline, CDR1 SGHNT and CDR2 YYREEE (reference sequence). The CDR3 covers 14 residues. Trimming took 4 bases from V and 7 from J, leaving 14 bases between them. CDR3 coding DNA: TGTGCCAGCAGCGAAGGGCAGACCAACGGGGAGCTGTTTTTT. Translating it yields CASSEGQTNGELFF.

This chain uses TRBV27 with TRBJ2-1; TRBD2 matches 8 bases. Germline trimming cut 6 bases from V and 4 bases from J; bases unmatched to any gene: 14. From germline, CDR1 is MNHEY and CDR2 SMNVEV (reference sequence). CDR3 size: 17 residues. CDR3 bases: TGTGCCAGCAGCCAGGGACTAGGGATCGGAGGGTACAATGAGCAGTTCTTC. Protein sequence: CASSQGLGIGGYNEQFF.

The chain couples TRBV19 to TRBJ1-1, with D unresolved. The CDR3 consists of 14 residues. The germline V and J ends were trimmed by 6 bases and 5 bases, with 16 bases remaining between them. Germline CDR1 and CDR2: LNHDA and SQIVND (reference sequence). CDR3 residues: CASSPRALGTEAFF. CDR3 DNA sequence: TGTGCCAGTAGCCCTCGGGCCCTGGGGACTGAAGCTTTCTTT.

The V and J genes are TRBV19 and TRBJ2-7; TRBD1 agrees at 7 bases. V dropped 2 bases and J dropped 0; count of bases not matched to a gene: 4. The CDR3 extends over 15 amino acids. CDR1 is LNHDA, CDR2 SQIVND, per germline (reference sequence). The CDR3 DNA reads as TGTGCCAGTAGTATAAGGGACAGCATCTCCTACGAGCAGTACTTC. It encodes CASSIRDSISYEQYF. Full variable domain (remainder filled in from reference TRBV19 and TRBJ2-7): DGGITQSPKYLFRKEGQNVTLSCEQNLNHDAMYWYRQDPGQGLRLIYYSQIVNDFQKGDIAEGYSVSREKKESFPLTVTSAQKNPTAFYLCASSIRDSISYEQYFGPGTRLTVT.